This T cell receptor beta chain came from a study of CD8+ T cells in alopecia areata. As for the study in general: Scoring treated patients' severity relied on the percentage of scalp area affected. General study results and limits: Scalp sample data also include resident alphabeta T cells from normal skin.

With respect to this clone: Its antigen is undetermined.

Germline CDR1 reads SNHLY; CDR2 reads FYNNEI. With 4 bases removed from V and 12 bases from J, the gap between germline ends came to 13 bases. The CDR3 is 12 residues long. The treatment was: oral pan-JAK inhibitor, 5-10 mg twice daily. It was cDNA, reverse transcribed from extracted RNA, that served as the sequencing template. TCRdb's copy holds only in-frame clones and misses some; the assay was immunoSEQ multiplex PCR. The data show approximately 280,000 clones, roughly 60% seen once. This sequence was found in a human donor with alopecia areata. The sequenced sample was CD4+ T cells sorted from blood, obtained at week 24, from a patient treated with tofacitinib. The genes are TRBV2 and TRBJ2-1; tentative D call: TRBD1 (6 bases). The CDR3 bases are TGTGCCAGCAGTGTTGAATTAGGGGGGCAGTTCTTC. Residues: CASSVELGGQFF. The variable domain in full, with the rest retrieved from reference TRBV2 and TRBJ2-1, is EPEVTQTPSHQVTQMGQEVILRCVPISNHLYFYWYRQILGQKVEFLVSFYNNEISEKSEIFDDQFSVERPDGSNFTLKIRSTKLEDSAMYFCASSVELGGQFFGPGTRLTVL.